These 26 T cell receptor beta chains were sequenced from one sample in a study of T cells in Graves' hyperthyroidism and ophthalmopathy. Using RNA transcripts as the source, TCR beta CDR3 regions were amplified. The study used the HTBI primer set for a first-round RT-PCR of the TCR CDR3. In TCRdb, the multiplex PCR reads were re-called with MiXCR into one record per CDR3 protein. The top ten hold 16% of the sample, which has hundreds of thousands of distinct CDR3 sequences, around 19% seen once. Sequenced material: blood. The receptor source for this set is a woman aged 50 to 60 with Graves' hyperthyroidism that later progressed to Graves' ophthalmopathy.

This chain connects TRBV24-1 to TRBJ2-3, with no clear D. The germline gives CDR1 KGHDR, CDR2 SFDVKD. The CDR3 totals 13 residues. Trimming stripped 3 bases from V and 8 bases from J, with 11 bases between. CDR3 loop: CATSDTQVGTQYF. The CDR3 DNA follows: TGTGCCACCAGTGATACCCAGGTCGGTACGCAGTATTTT.

This clonotype was recorded at least ten times. The chain recombines TRBV30 with TRBJ2-2; D might be TRBD1 (5 bases). The germline CDR1 and CDR2 sequences are GTSNPN and SVGIG (reference sequence). Trimming took off 3 bases at V and 5 bases at J, with 13 bases between the two ends. The CDR3 totals 14 residues. The CDR3 region is CAWRRSGRTGELFF. DNA for the CDR3: TGTGCCTGGAGGCGCTCAGGGCGGACCGGGGAGCTGTTTTTT.

This clonotype was counted ten times or more. The chain has TRBV11-2 and TRBJ2-1; no clear D gene. The CDR3 has 15 amino acids. Trimming shortened V by 1 base and J by 3 bases, and 10 bases separated the two germline ends. CDR1 SGHAT and CDR2 FQNNGV come from the germline V gene. The CDR3 loop is CASSLGGSGYNEQFF. Written as DNA, the CDR3 is TGTGCCAGCAGCTTAGGCGGATCTGGCTACAATGAGCAGTTCTTC.

The chain joins TRBV14 to TRBJ1-1, with D possibly matching TRBD1 (6 bases). Trimming stripped 2 bases from V and 6 bases from J, with 16 bases between. The CDR3 is 15 residues long. Germline lookup yields CDR1 SGHDN and CDR2 FVKESK. For the CDR3, the DNA is TGTGCCAGCAGCCAACGGGGGCCTGGATACGCTGAAGCTTTCTTT. As protein: CASSQRGPGYAEAFF.

This clonotype was detected a few times. This chain links TRBV20-1 with TRBJ2-3; D remains unclear. Germline CDR1 and CDR2: DFQATT and SNEGSKA (reference sequence). Trimming cost V 6 bases and J 0 bases, with 16 bases left between them. The length of the CDR3 is 15 residues. The CDR3 here is CSAPSLGYSTDTQYF. The CDR3 region has the DNA TGCAGTGCCCCCTCGTTGGGTTATAGCACAGATACGCAGTATTTT.

The chain is built from TRBV6-6 and TRBJ2-1; 8 bases map to TRBD2. V lost 4 bases and J lost 4; bases outside the gene matches: 9. In germline, CDR1 is MNHNY, CDR2 SVGAGI (reference sequence). This CDR3 contains 16 residues. In DNA form, the CDR3 reads TGTGCCAGCAGTTCCCAAATAGCGGGGAAATACAATGAGCAGTTCTTC. Encoded protein: CASSSQIAGKYNEQFF.

The chain uses TRBV19 and TRBJ1-3; 7 bases are a match to TRBD1. V lost 4 bases to trimming and J lost 0 bases; unmatched junction nucleotides: 9. Germline V gene lookup returns CDR1 LNHDA and CDR2 SQIVND (reference sequence). The CDR3 sequence is 17 residues long. The chain's CDR3 is CASSSPGQPSSGNTIYF. Here the CDR3 DNA reads TGTGCCAGTAGTAGTCCGGGACAGCCAAGCTCTGGAAACACCATATATTTT. Complete variable domain (other parts from reference TRBV19 and TRBJ1-3): DGGITQSPKYLFRKEGQNVTLSCEQNLNHDAMYWYRQDPGQGLRLIYYSQIVNDFQKGDIAEGYSVSREKKESFPLTVTSAQKNPTAFYLCASSSPGQPSSGNTIYFGEGSWLTVV.

This clonotype was found many times. This chain connects TRBV18 to TRBJ2-7; the D is unclear. Trimming removed 3 bases from V and 5 bases from J, with 8 bases in between. CDR3 length equals 12 residues. Germline values: CDR1 KGHSH, CDR2 LQKENI. The CDR3 sequence is CASSPPPDEQYF. For the CDR3, the DNA is TGTGCCAGCTCACCCCCGCCAGACGAGCAGTACTTC.

The chain is built from TRBV5-1 and TRBJ2-5, with 9 bases lining up with TRBD1. Germline-derived CDR1 and CDR2 are SGHRS and YFSETQ. CDR3 size: 17 residues. Trimming at V came to 6 bases and at J to 3 bases, leaving 15 bases not matched to a gene. CDR3 coding DNA: TGCGCCAGCACGAAACAGGGGGCAGTTACTATAGAAGAGACCCAGTACTTC. As protein: CASTKQGAVTIEETQYF.

In regard to this clonotype: A much larger clone lies a single base off, so this may be a read error. V usage is TRBV3-1 and J usage is TRBJ1-4; 8 bases fit TRBD1. The CDR3 covers 15 residues. Germline V gene data show CDR1 as LGHDT and CDR2 as YNNKEL (reference sequence). The V and J ends lost 3 bases and 3 bases, in that order; junction bases with no gene match: 3. CDR3 protein: CASSHRQGSNEKLFF. Here the CDR3 DNA reads TGTGCCAGCAGCCACCGACAGGGGTCTAATGAAAAACTGTTTTTT.

This clonotype was detected ten times or more. The rearrangement links TRBV10-3 to TRBJ2-1; 9 bases fit TRBD2. This CDR3 has 15 amino acids. Trimming took 7 bases from V and 1 from J; bases not matched to a gene: 5. Germline CDR1 reads ENHRY; CDR2 reads SYGVKD. CDR3 sequence: CAITDSGGSYNEQFF. The CDR3 bases are TGTGCCATCACGGATAGCGGGGGATCCTACAATGAGCAGTTCTTC.

This chain links TRBV6-4 with TRBJ1-1, with D hard to call. V lost 0 bases to trimming and J lost 3 bases, with 8 bases between them. The germline CDR1 and CDR2 sequences are MRHNA and SNTAGT. The CDR3 covers 14 residues. CDR3 residues: CASSDSSEDTEAFF. CDR3 DNA sequence: TGTGCCAGCAGTGACTCGAGCGAGGACACTGAAGCTTTCTTT.

The table lists this clonotype with many counts. The J gene is TRBJ2-7, the V gene TRBV12-3 or TRBV12-4; 9 bases are a match to TRBD1. Trimming cost V 3 bases and J 4 bases; bases outside gene matches: 7. The CDR3 sequence is 15 residues long. DNA of the CDR3: TGTGCCAGCAGTTTCTCTGGGACAGGGACATACGAGCAGTACTTC. Translated, it gives CASSFSGTGTYEQYF.

As to this clonotype: This clone may be a read error of a much larger clone one base away. The rearrangement links TRBV11-3 to TRBJ2-1, with TRBD2 matching 14 bases. The CDR3 is made up of 17 amino acids. CDR1 and CDR2 (germline): SGHNT, YENEEA. CDR3 DNA sequence: TGTGCCAGCAGCCGCCGAGGACTAGCGGGGGGCTACAATGAGCAGCTCTTC. It yields the protein CASSRRGLAGGYNEQLF.

The chain combines TRBV7-2 with TRBJ2-1; 8 nucleotides agree with TRBD2. Germline-derived CDR1 and CDR2 are SGHTA and FQGNSA. CDR3 length: 16 residues. With V trimmed by 5 bases and J by 6 bases, 12 bases remained unmatched. Here the CDR3 reads CASSHDPGLVPNEQFF. The CDR3 DNA reads as TGTGCCAGCAGCCACGATCCGGGACTAGTACCCAATGAGCAGTTCTTC.

V and J are TRBV27 and TRBJ2-3; tentatively, D is TRBD1 (5 bases). The CDR3 length is 15 residues. CDR1 and CDR2 (germline): MNHEY, SMNVEV (reference sequence). V lost 6 bases, J lost 1 base, and 14 bases lay in between. The CDR3 is CASSHVKGGTDTQYF. CDR3 DNA: TGTGCCAGCAGCCATGTTAAAGGGGGCACAGATACGCAGTATTTT.

This clonotype was counted a few times. This chain joins TRBV29-1 and TRBJ2-5; D not resolved. Germline V CDR1 and CDR2: SQVTM, ANQGSEA. This CDR3 region has 10 residues. Between the trimmed V and J ends, which lost 7 bases and 2 bases, there was a span of 5 bases. For the CDR3, the DNA is TGCAGCGCTCAACAAGAGACCCAGTACTTC. This translates into CSAQQETQYF.

The rearrangement joins TRBV5-8 to TRBJ1-1; D remains ambiguous. CDR3 length equals 15 residues. Germline V CDR1 and CDR2: SGHTS, YDEGEE. V was shortened by 0 bases and J by 0 bases, with 9 bases between the two germline ends. The CDR3 coding sequence is TGTGCCAGCAGCTTGGACCCAGACATGAACACTGAAGCTTTCTTT. It translates to CASSLDPDMNTEAFF.

This clonotype has a count of ten or more. The chain recombines TRBV30 with TRBJ1-1; D is perhaps TRBD1 (5 bases). The V end was cut by 1 base, the J end by 7 bases, with 7 bases between. Germline CDR1 GTSNPN, CDR2 SVGIG (reference sequence). This CDR3 is 11 amino acids long. Here the CDR3 reads CAWSERGEAFF. CDR3 coding DNA: TGTGCCTGGAGTGAAAGGGGTGAAGCTTTCTTT.

V gene TRBV3-1 combines with J gene TRBJ2-4; 9 bases agree with TRBD2. Trimming at V came to 0 bases and at J to 7 bases, leaving 10 bases not matched to a gene. From germline, CDR1 is LGHDT and CDR2 YNNKEL (reference sequence). This CDR3 is 17 amino acids long. The DNA for the CDR3 is TGTGCCAGCAGCCAAGAGGGTAGCGGGGGCCTCCTTAACATTCAGTACTTC. It specifies CASSQEGSGGLLNIQYF.

Written as DNA, the CDR3 is TGCAGTGCTAGTGTGCACAGGGGGGAGACCCAGTACTTC. The encoded protein is CSASVHRGETQYF. The chain has TRBV20-1 and TRBJ2-5; TRBD1 agrees at 8 bases. The CDR3 covers 13 residues. Germline V gene lookup returns CDR1 DFQATT and CDR2 SNEGSKA (reference sequence). V lost 3 bases and J lost 5; bases outside the gene matches: 5.

In its sample, this clonotype was seen many times. The chain has TRBV30 and TRBJ1-6; D is unclear. Germline V gene sequence: CDR1 GTSNPN, CDR2 SVGIG (reference sequence). V lost 5 bases, J lost 4 bases, and 9 bases lay in between. The CDR3 sequence is 13 residues long. CDR3 coding DNA: TGTGCCTGGCGGCAGTCGTATAATTCACCCCTCCACTTT. Translated: CAWRQSYNSPLHF. The full variable domain, rest sourced from reference TRBV30 and TRBJ1-6, is SQTIHQWPATLVQPVGSPLSLECTVEGTSNPNLYWYRQAAGRGLQLLFYSVGIGQISSEVPQNLSASRPQDRQFILSSKKLLLSDSGFYLCAWRQSYNSPLHFGNGTRLTVT.

This clonotype has just a few counts. The rearrangement joins TRBV20-1 to TRBJ1-2; no reliable D call. CDR1 DFQATT and CDR2 SNEGSKA come from the germline V gene (reference sequence). Trimming took off 0 bases at V and 4 bases at J, with 12 bases between the two ends. The CDR3 is 14 residues long. The DNA of the CDR3 is TGCAGTGCTAGAGATCGGTGGGGATCCTATGGCTACACCTTC. Translation gives CSARDRWGSYGYTF.

This clonotype was found a few times. V usage is TRBV27 and J usage is TRBJ1-6; no clear D. Germline CDR1 and CDR2: MNHEY and SMNVEV (reference sequence). V was clipped by 0 bases and J by 6 bases, with 9 bases between them. The CDR3 loop spans 15 amino acids. The CDR3 loop is CASSLSAGANSPLHF. CDR3 coding DNA: TGTGCCAGCAGTTTATCGGCAGGAGCTAATTCACCCCTCCACTTT.

This clonotype was seen ten or more times. V and J are TRBV7-2 and TRBJ2-3, with a possible D match to TRBD2 (6 bases). Germline V lookup: CDR1 SGHTA, CDR2 FQGNSA. V gave up 2 bases and J gave up 3 bases, with 12 bases separating them. The CDR3 length is 15 residues. The CDR3 is CASSLQAGKTDTQYF. CDR3 bases: TGTGCCAGCAGCTTACAGGCGGGGAAAACAGATACGCAGTATTTT. The complete variable domain, with remaining parts taken from reference TRBV7-2 and TRBJ2-3, reads GAGVSQSPSNKVTEKGKDVELRCDPISGHTALYWYRQSLGQGLEFLIYFQGNSAPDKSGLPSDRFSAERTGGSVSTLTIQRTQQEDSAVYLCASSLQAGKTDTQYFGPGTRLTVL.

This chain joins TRBV29-1 and TRBJ1-2; TRBD1 matches at 12 bases. V was pared by 5 bases and J by 8 bases, with 18 bases of the junction left unmatched. Looked up from germline, CDR1 is SQVTM and CDR2 is ANQGSEA. The CDR3 runs to 17 residues. Here the CDR3 reads CSVHRFIRDRGPEGYTF. The DNA of the CDR3 is TGCAGCGTTCACCGTTTTATCCGGGACAGGGGGCCGGAAGGCTACACCTTC.